Each of the 11 T cell receptor beta chains below was sequenced from the same sample in a study of metastatic and nonmetastatic thyroid tumors. Patients underwent thyroid surgery, and none had received any treatment before it. MiXCR reprocessed the PCR reads for TCRdb. Of over 65,000 clones in the sample, 9.5% to 15% were seen once. Input material: tumor tissue. These receptors all come from a female donor with papillary thyroid cancer or a benign thyroid nodule (not recorded which). Some clones in this sample may be carry-over from other donors' samples.

The rearrangement uses TRBV4-1 and TRBJ1-3; no firm D call. The CDR3 contains 15 residues. V dropped 0 bases and J dropped 4 bases, with 10 bases sitting between them. Germline V lookup: CDR1 MGHRA, CDR2 YSYEKL. The CDR3 nucleotides read TGCGCCAGCAGCCAAGATGTCCCCCCGGGAAACACCATATATTTT. The encoded protein is CASSQDVPPGNTIYF.

This clone has more than one count but fewer than ten. The chain carries TRBV14 and TRBJ1-6, with D uncertain. V lost 0 bases and J 10 bases, leaving 13 bases between the germline ends. Germline V gene sequence: CDR1 SGHDN, CDR2 FVKESK. The CDR3 is made up of 15 amino acids. The CDR3 region is CASSQELAVGSPLHF. The CDR3 region has the DNA TGTGCCAGCAGCCAAGAATTGGCAGTGGGCTCACCCCTCCACTTT. Full variable domain (missing parts from reference TRBV14 and TRBJ1-6): EAGVTQFPSHSVIEKGQTVTLRCDPISGHDNLYWYRRVMGKEIKFLLHFVKESKQDESGMPNNRFLAERTGGTYSTLKVQPAELEDSGVYFCASSQELAVGSPLHFGNGTRLTVT.

This clone was counted only a few times. This chain connects TRBV2 to TRBJ1-5; D call uncertain. Germline CDR1 reads SNHLY; CDR2 reads FYNNEI. V gave up 4 bases and J gave up 4 bases, with 11 bases separating them. CDR3 length: 14 residues. The CDR3: CASSGGNRNQPQHF. The CDR3 DNA sequence: TGTGCCAGCAGTGGAGGGAATAGAAATCAGCCCCAGCATTTT.

In its sample, this clone was seen many times. The V call is TRBV12-3 or TRBV12-4, the J call TRBJ1-1; the match to TRBD1 covers 7 bases. CDR3 size: 15 residues. V dropped 5 bases and J dropped 0; count of bases not matched to a gene: 6. This CDR3 reads CASSAIQGLNTEAFF. The CDR3 coding sequence is TGTGCCAGCAGTGCAATACAGGGGTTGAACACTGAAGCTTTCTTT.

This chain links TRBV7-3 with TRBJ2-1, with D possibly being TRBD1 or TRBD2 (6 bases each). Germline V gives CDR1 SGHTA, CDR2 FQGTGA. Trimming shortened V by 0 bases and J by 8 bases, and 17 bases separated the two germline ends. The CDR3 length is 16 residues. The CDR3 reads CASSLTGGQMWDEQFF. For the CDR3, the DNA is TGTGCCAGCAGCTTAACGGGGGGCCAAATGTGGGATGAGCAGTTCTTC.

This clone was seen at least ten times. J is TRBJ2-3 and V is TRBV5-1; TRBD2 aligns across 7 bases. With 1 base clipped from V and 4 bases from J, the junction kept 9 bases outside the gene matches. Germline assignment: CDR1 SGHRS and CDR2 YFSETQ. This CDR3 has 16 residues. CDR3 DNA sequence: TGCGCCAGCAGCTTGAATGCGGGAGTGGGGGCAGATACGCAGTATTTT. Its protein is CASSLNAGVGADTQYF.

This clone was seen many times. This chain joins TRBV15 and TRBJ2-7; 8 bases match TRBD1. Germline V gene sequence: CDR1 LNHNV, CDR2 YYDKDF (reference sequence). The CDR3 runs to 14 residues. The trim removed 2 bases at V and 7 bases at J, leaving 7 bases unmatched. The CDR3 DNA reads as TGTGCCACCAGCAGACCCGGACAGGGCGTTGAGCAGTACTTC. It is translated as CATSRPGQGVEQYF.

The sample holds many counts of this clone. V and J are TRBV11-2 and TRBJ1-3; D is unresolved. Deletions cut 4 bases from V and 2 bases from J, with 9 bases between. This CDR3 comprises 14 residues. CDR1 and CDR2 from the germline V gene are SGHAT and FQNNGV. The CDR3 DNA reads as TGTGCCAGCAGCTCCGTCCCAACTGGAAACACCATATATTTT. Its protein product is CASSSVPTGNTIYF.

This clone has at least ten counts. The chain uses TRBV13 and TRBJ2-2, with 12 nucleotides matching TRBD2. The CDR3 sequence is 19 residues long. Trimming removed 5 bases from V and 5 bases from J; junction bases left unmatched: 15. Germline assignment: CDR1 PRHDT and CDR2 FYEKMQ (reference sequence). CDR3 DNA sequence: TGTGCCAGCAGCCAATCGCCGACTAGCGGGAGTTGGGGAACCGGGGAGCTGTTTTTT. Encoded protein: CASSQSPTSGSWGTGELFF.

Concerning this clone itself: A clone one base away is much larger, so this may be a read error. The V call is TRBV29-1, the J call TRBJ2-7; 8 bases line up with TRBD2. V lost 7 bases, J lost 4 bases, and 18 bases stayed unmatched. This CDR3 region has 16 residues. The germline V gene encodes CDR1 SQVTM and CDR2 ANQGSEA. The DNA of the CDR3 is TGCAGCGCCTCAGGGACTAGGGGGAGCCCCTCTTACGAGCAGTACTTC. Protein: CSASGTRGSPSYEQYF.

This clone was observed many times. The rearrangement uses TRBV15 and TRBJ2-5, with D possibly being TRBD1 (5 bases). Between the trimmed V and J ends, which lost 1 base and 3 bases, there was a span of 9 bases. The CDR3 covers 14 residues. CDR1 is LNHNV, CDR2 YYDKDF, per germline (reference sequence). CDR3 in DNA: TGTGCCACCAGCAGAGGTGAAGGGGAAGAGACCCAGTACTTC. Translating it yields CATSRGEGEETQYF.